These 32 T cell receptor beta chains came from one sample sequenced in a study of blood T cell repertoires in COVID-19 (TCRdb year 2020). Library construction relied on the immunoSEQ multiplex PCR assay. TCRdb obtained this table from immuneACCESS and retained in-frame rearrangements with V and J assigned. These tables miss some clones; where compared with another copy, unresolved V genes account for less than half of the shortfall, and the remainder is unexplained. Counted in this sample were around 450,000 clones; roughly 87% of them appeared once. Of the sample, roughly 0.66% falls within the top ten clones. The sample comprised PBMCs or T cells enriched from blood (not recorded which). These receptors were taken from a man between 18 and 35 years old who had recovered from COVID-19.

This clone occurred a few times. The rearrangement joins TRBV2 to TRBJ2-2, with 7 bases matching TRBD1. Germline V gives CDR1 SNHLY, CDR2 FYNNEI. CDR3 size: 14 residues. V lost 6 bases to trimming and J lost 0 bases; unmatched junction nucleotides: 1. CDR3 in DNA: TGTGCCAGCAGGGGGACAGCGAACACCGGGGAGCTGTTTTTT. It codes for CASRGTANTGELFF.

This clone occurred once. The CDR3 bases are TGTGCCAGCAGCCAAGGGGCTAGCGGGGGGTCAGATACGCAGTATTTT. Protein product: CASSQGASGGSDTQYF. The J gene is TRBJ2-3, the V gene TRBV3-1 (or the pseudogene TRBV3-2); 11 nucleotides align to TRBD2. The CDR3 sequence is 16 residues long. CDR1 and CDR2 from the germline V gene are LGHDT and YNNKEL (reference sequence). V lost 1 base and J lost 4; bases outside the gene matches: 4.

V gene TRBV10-1 combines with J gene TRBJ2-7; 12 bases fit TRBD1. The V and J ends lost 6 bases and 2 bases, in that order; junction bases with no gene match: 5. CDR1 and CDR2 (germline): WNHNN, SYGVQD (reference sequence). The CDR3 contains 15 residues. The CDR3 sequence: CASSPGQGAPYEQYF. The CDR3 DNA follows: TGCGCCAGCAGCCCGGGACAGGGGGCCCCCTACGAGCAGTACTTC.

This chain uses TRBV27 with TRBJ1-2, with 8 bases identical to TRBD1. Germline values: CDR1 MNHEY, CDR2 SMNVEV (reference sequence). J gave up 4 bases and V 6 bases, and 7 bases lay outside the gene matches. CDR3 size: 14 residues. The CDR3 spells CASRDRANAYGYTF. DNA of the CDR3: TGTGCCAGCAGGGACAGGGCGAACGCCTATGGCTACACCTTC.

This chain joins TRBV5-6 and TRBJ2-7, with a tentative D call TRBD2 (6 bases). Germline CDR1 is SGHDT and CDR2 is YYEEEE. This CDR3 contains 16 residues. The ends were cut back, 0 bases at V and 0 bases at J, with 13 bases in the middle. CDR3 amino acids: CASSLGGLSSSYEQYF. The CDR3 DNA follows: TGTGCCAGCAGCTTGGGGGGACTGAGTAGCTCCTACGAGCAGTACTTC. Based on the CDR3 plus reference TRBV5-6 and TRBJ2-7, the full variable domain is DAGVTQSPTHLIKTRGQQVTLRCSPKSGHDTVSWYQQALGQGPQFIFQYYEEEERQRGNFPDRFSGHQFPNYSSELNVNALLLGDSALYLCASSLGGLSSSYEQYFGPGTRLTVT.

The chain recombines TRBV29-1 with TRBJ2-6, with TRBD2 as a possible D gene (5 bases). There are 13 residues in the CDR3. Trimming stripped 8 bases from V and 0 bases from J, with 8 bases between. Germline values: CDR1 SQVTM, CDR2 ANQGSEA. CDR3 sequence: CSCRDSGANVLTF. CDR3 DNA sequence: TGCAGCTGCCGGGACTCTGGGGCCAACGTCCTGACTTTC.

The chain couples TRBV28 to TRBJ1-1; 7 nucleotides agree with TRBD1. The V gene end was trimmed by 7 bases and the J gene end by 4 bases; junction bases not matched to a gene: 12. CDR1 and CDR2 (germline): MDHEN, SYDVKM. This CDR3 is built from 15 residues. CDR3 coding DNA: TGTGCCAGCACCGTGTCTGGACAGGCGGCCACTGAAGCTTTCTTT. It yields the protein CASTVSGQAATEAFF.

The chain uses TRBV19 and TRBJ2-7; 10 nucleotides align to TRBD1. CDR1 is LNHDA, CDR2 SQIVND, per germline (reference sequence). CDR3 length: 15 residues. V was pared by 3 bases and J by 3 bases, with 5 bases of the junction left unmatched. CDR3 DNA sequence: TGTGCCAGTAGTATCAGACAGGGGGCGTTCTACGAGCAGTACTTC. Protein product: CASSIRQGAFYEQYF. Using reference TRBV19 and TRBJ2-7 for the parts outside the CDR3, the full variable domain is DGGITQSPKYLFRKEGQNVTLSCEQNLNHDAMYWYRQDPGQGLRLIYYSQIVNDFQKGDIAEGYSVSREKKESFPLTVTSAQKNPTAFYLCASSIRQGAFYEQYFGPGTRLTVT.

This clone occurred once. The gene calls are TRBV19 and TRBJ1-1, with 7 bases lining up with TRBD1. Germline CDR1 is LNHDA and CDR2 is SQIVND (reference sequence). After removal of 8 bases from V and 1 base from J, the junction contained 4 bases not matched to a gene. The CDR3 is 13 amino acids. CDR3 DNA: TGTGCCAGTCGACAGGGTTCGAACACTGAAGCTTTCTTT. Translation: CASRQGSNTEAFF.

The chain links TRBV7-8 to TRBJ1-5, with 8 bases lining up with TRBD1. CDR1 is SGHVS, CDR2 FQNEAQ, per germline. The ends lost 1 base at V and 4 bases at J; junction bases unmatched: 3. This CDR3 comprises 15 residues. The chain's CDR3 is CASSLGTGKNQPQHF. CDR3 nucleotides: TGTGCCAGCAGCTTAGGGACAGGGAAAAATCAGCCCCAGCATTTT.

The chain is built from TRBV11-3 and TRBJ2-7, with 8 bases fitting TRBD2. V lost 4 bases, J lost 2 bases, and 10 bases stayed unmatched. Looked up from germline, CDR1 is SGHNT and CDR2 is YENEEA. The CDR3 contains 16 residues. CDR3 coding DNA: TGTGCCAGCAGCTCGCGAGGAACTAGCGGCACCTACGAGCAGTACTTC. Translation gives CASSSRGTSGTYEQYF.

V is TRBV19 and J is TRBJ2-7, with TRBD1 matching over 12 bases. With 7 bases clipped from V and 4 bases from J, the junction kept 8 bases outside the gene matches. Germline loops: CDR1 LNHDA, CDR2 SQIVND (reference sequence). The CDR3 runs to 15 residues. CDR3 sequence: CASTPSGQGAYEQYF. CDR3 bases: TGTGCCAGTACCCCCTCGGGACAGGGGGCTTACGAGCAGTACTTC.

The chain combines TRBV5-1 with TRBJ1-5, with 10 positions matching TRBD1. The ends lost 4 bases at V and 2 bases at J; junction bases unmatched: 6. CDR1 is SGHRS, CDR2 YFSETQ, per germline. This CDR3 comprises 16 residues. CDR3 DNA: TGCGCCAGCAGCGCTGGACAGGGGGACGGCAATCAGCCCCAGCATTTT. Its protein product is CASSAGQGDGNQPQHF.

A few counts support this clone. The V and J genes are TRBV15 and TRBJ1-1, with D possibly matching TRBD1 (6 bases). Germline V gives CDR1 LNHNV, CDR2 YYDKDF (reference sequence). This CDR3 has 14 residues. V shed 5 bases and J shed 8 bases, with 18 bases lying between them. CDR3 residues: CATSRTRQVGEAFF. CDR3 bases: TGTGCCACCAGCCGAACCCGACAGGTGGGGGAAGCTTTCTTT.

V is TRBV6-5 and J is TRBJ2-6; D is uncertain. In germline, CDR1 is MNHEY, CDR2 SVGAGI. This CDR3 is 14 amino acids long. Trimming left V 6 bases short and J 1 base short, with 7 bases between. DNA of the CDR3: TGTGCCAGCAGAATTACATCTGGGGCCAACGTCCTGACTTTC. This codes for CASRITSGANVLTF.

This clone was seen a handful of times. This chain joins TRBV19 and TRBJ1-5; TRBD1 agrees at 10 bases. Germline lookup yields CDR1 LNHDA and CDR2 SQIVND (reference sequence). Trimming took 8 bases from V and 4 from J; bases not matched to a gene: 5. The CDR3 extends over 14 amino acids. The CDR3: CASGDRGGNQPQHF. For the CDR3, the DNA is TGTGCCAGTGGGGACAGGGGAGGGAATCAGCCCCAGCATTTT. Variable domain in full (rest from reference TRBV19 and TRBJ1-5): DGGITQSPKYLFRKEGQNVTLSCEQNLNHDAMYWYRQDPGQGLRLIYYSQIVNDFQKGDIAEGYSVSREKKESFPLTVTSAQKNPTAFYLCASGDRGGNQPQHFGDGTRLSIL.

The rearrangement joins TRBV6-5 to TRBJ1-2; 10 bases fit TRBD1. The CDR3 contains 14 residues. V shed 11 bases and J 3 bases; nucleotides not matched to a gene: 9. Germline-derived CDR1 and CDR2 are MNHEY and SVGAGI. CDR3 bases: TGTGCCTCTCTCCGGGACAGGGGAGACTATGGCTACACCTTC. Translating it yields CASLRDRGDYGYTF.

The chain combines TRBV7-2 with TRBJ2-2, with 10 bases aligning to TRBD2. J was trimmed by 7 bases and V by 5 bases; bases with no gene match: 10. CDR1 SGHTA and CDR2 FQGNSA come from the germline V gene. CDR3 length: 16 amino acids. The CDR3 spells CASSHPSGSLLGELFF. The CDR3 nucleotides read TGTGCCAGCAGCCACCCTAGCGGGAGTTTACTCGGGGAGCTGTTTTTT. The whole variable domain, filled in from reference TRBV7-2 and TRBJ2-2, reads GAGVSQSPSNKVTEKGKDVELRCDPISGHTALYWYRQSLGQGLEFLIYFQGNSAPDKSGLPSDRFSAERTGGSVSTLTIQRTQQEDSAVYLCASSHPSGSLLGELFFGEGSRLTVL.

The chain links TRBV29-1 to TRBJ1-4; 7 positions match TRBD1. The CDR3 has 15 amino acids. Per germline, CDR1 SQVTM and CDR2 ANQGSEA. Trimming took 0 bases from V and 5 from J; bases not matched to a gene: 6. The CDR3 nucleotides read TGCAGCGTTGAAGATCGGGAACAGGGGAATGAAAAACTGTTTTTT. Translating gives CSVEDREQGNEKLFF.

The V gene is TRBV15, the J gene TRBJ1-1; TRBD1 matches 10 bases. The V and J ends lost 6 bases and 3 bases, in that order; junction bases with no gene match: 10. Germline lookup yields CDR1 LNHNV and CDR2 YYDKDF (reference sequence). The CDR3 runs to 16 residues. The CDR3 loop is CATSPKTGTGDTEAFF. The CDR3 bases are TGTGCCACCAGTCCTAAAACCGGGACAGGGGACACTGAAGCTTTCTTT.

This rearrangement joins TRBV7-9 to TRBJ1-1, with D tentatively TRBD1 (5 bases). V lost 1 base and J 5 bases, leaving 11 bases between the germline ends. The CDR3 spans 14 residues. Germline CDR1 and CDR2: SEHNR and FQNEAQ (reference sequence). CDR3 nucleotide sequence: TGTGCCAGCAGCTTAGGATCAGGGCGAACTGAAGCTTTCTTT. Translation gives CASSLGSGRTEAFF. The full variable domain, rest sourced from reference TRBV7-9 and TRBJ1-1, is DTGVSQNPRHKITKRGQNVTFRCDPISEHNRLYWYRQTLGQGPEFLTYFQNEAQLEKSRLLSDRFSAERPKGSFSTLEIQRTEQGDSAMYLCASSLGSGRTEAFFGQGTRLTVV.

The V and J genes are TRBV5-1 and TRBJ2-7; 9 bases fit TRBD1. Losses at the gene ends were 4 bases for V and 4 bases for J; bases not matched to a gene: 6. CDR3 length: 14 residues. CDR1 is SGHRS, CDR2 YFSETQ, per germline. CDR3 in amino acids: CASSRDREGYEQYF. The CDR3 DNA reads as TGCGCCAGCAGCCGGGACAGGGAAGGTTACGAGCAGTACTTC.

V usage is TRBV5-4 and J usage is TRBJ2-1, with 10 bases lining up with TRBD2. After removal of 3 bases from V and 4 bases from J, the junction contained 7 bases not matched to a gene. This CDR3 contains 16 residues. Germline V gene data show CDR1 as SGHNT and CDR2 as YYREEE (reference sequence). The CDR3 nucleotides read TGTGCCAGCAGCTGGAAAACTAGCGGGGATTACAATGAGCAGTTCTTC. Amino acid sequence: CASSWKTSGDYNEQFF.

J is TRBJ1-2 and V is TRBV5-4; D unclear. The V gene lost 1 base and the J gene lost 6 bases, with 10 bases spanning the gap. Per germline, CDR1 SGHNT and CDR2 YYREEE (reference sequence). The CDR3 spans 13 residues. CDR3 coding DNA: TGTGCCAGCAGCTTGTGGGCACCCGATGGCTACACCTTC. Translating it yields CASSLWAPDGYTF.

The V and J genes are TRBV5-5 and TRBJ1-2, with 10 nucleotides matching TRBD1. The V and J ends lost 0 bases and 2 bases, in that order; junction bases with no gene match: 4. Germline CDR1 and CDR2: SGHKS and YYEKEE (reference sequence). This CDR3 is built from 16 residues. Written as DNA, the CDR3 is TGTGCCAGCAGCTTGGTAGGACAGGGGGGGAACTATGGCTACACCTTC. Translation: CASSLVGQGGNYGYTF.

The gene calls are TRBV2 and TRBJ1-5; D is undetermined. The CDR3 runs 12 residues. V lost 7 bases and J 3 bases, leaving 7 bases between the germline ends. Germline CDR1 and CDR2: SNHLY and FYNNEI. The CDR3 DNA is TGTGCCAGCAATGGCCCCAATCAGCCCCAGCATTTT. It codes for CASNGPNQPQHF.

Here the CDR3 DNA reads TGTGCCAGCTCGGGAGAGACCCAGTACTTC. Encoded protein: CASSGETQYF. V is TRBV7-8 and J is TRBJ2-5; D is uncertain. V dropped 8 bases and J dropped 4 bases, with 5 bases sitting between them. The length of the CDR3 is 10 residues. Looked up from germline, CDR1 is SGHVS and CDR2 is FQNEAQ.

The rearrangement links TRBV27 to TRBJ2-7; tentatively, D is TRBD2 (5 bases). CDR3 length equals 16 residues. Trimming took 10 bases from V and 2 from J, leaving 24 bases between them. In germline, CDR1 is MNHEY, CDR2 SMNVEV (reference sequence). CDR3 coding DNA: TGTGCCACCTCACCCAGCACGGGGAAGGCCACCTACGAGCAGTACTTC. Protein sequence: CATSPSTGKATYEQYF.

This chain connects TRBV24-1 to TRBJ2-7; no reliable D call. The CDR3 has 13 residues. The V end lost 1 base, the J end lost 7 bases, and 10 bases lay between the germline ends. In germline, CDR1 is KGHDR, CDR2 SFDVKD. In DNA, the CDR3 is TGTGCCACCAGTGATTTTTGGTCCCAGGAGCAGTACTTC. Translation gives CATSDFWSQEQYF.

This rearrangement joins TRBV11-2 to TRBJ2-7; TRBD1 might be the D (5 bases). CDR3 length: 14 amino acids. V was clipped by 2 bases and J by 1 base, with 9 bases between them. CDR1 and CDR2 (germline): SGHAT, FQNNGV. The CDR3 here is CASSLTQGSYEQYF. The DNA for the CDR3 is TGTGCCAGCAGCTTAACCCAGGGATCCTACGAGCAGTACTTC.

The table lists this clone with a few counts. The V and J genes are TRBV7-9 and TRBJ1-1; 7 nucleotides agree with TRBD1. Germline CDR1 SEHNR, CDR2 FQNEAQ (reference sequence). The CDR3 totals 13 residues. The V segment lost 5 bases and the J segment 5 bases; nucleotides outside the gene matches: 5. The CDR3 spells CASSRRGQTEAFF. As DNA, the CDR3 is TGTGCCAGCAGCCGCCGGGGACAGACTGAAGCTTTCTTT.

The rearrangement links TRBV5-8 to TRBJ1-1; 8 nucleotides agree with TRBD1. J was trimmed by 13 bases and V by 0 bases; bases with no gene match: 8. CDR1 SGHTS and CDR2 YDEGEE come from the germline V gene. CDR3 length equals 13 residues. The CDR3 spells CASSLEGQARGFF. The CDR3 DNA reads TGTGCCAGCAGCTTGGAGGGACAGGCTCGGGGTTTCTTT.